This entry describes one T cell receptor (beta chain). This clonotype was seen a handful of times. What this receptor recognizes is not known. It has no much larger one-base neighbor in the sample; base qualities were not kept. Libraries were constructed by 5' RACE. Four rounds of PCR, run with the SP2 primer together with nested alpha and beta constant region primers, were used to amplify the ligated cDNA. TCR RNA was reverse transcribed with SuperScript IV using alpha and beta constant region primers for the blood and skin samples. An oligonucleotide carrying the Illumina SP2 primer and a UMI was ligated to the cDNA 3' end using T4 RNA ligase 1. To prevent hairpin formation, the 12-nucleotide UMI was made up of two random hexamers with an eight-base spacer between them. From the second PCR onward, the TCR alpha and beta chain libraries were handled separately, and dual indexing was used for multiplexing. After pooling, the indexed libraries were analyzed by capillary electrophoresis and sequenced on either an Illumina MiSeq or NextSeq. PhiX DNA at roughly 5-7% was spiked into libraries to increase base diversity and improve cluster recognition. The published analysis was carried out like this. UMIs were extracted from read 2 by Demultiplexor and combined with the TCR sequence from read 1, and reads were split according to sample indices. Decombinator identified V and J genes and V-J junctions, assigning each TCR a five-part identifier including V and J deletions. Collapsinator used UMIs to correct sequencing errors and PCR amplification heterogeneity, producing a UMI-based abundance for each TCR. Identifiers were converted to nucleotide sequence by CDR3Translator and translated to amino acids, and CDR3 regions were extracted on the basis of terminal motifs. Error-corrected counts of alpha and beta TCRs from blood and skin were compared after being normalized to the amount of input RNA. In TCRdb, the public reads were trimmed at Q25 with fastp and aligned with MiXCR, with productive beta chains retained. Identical CDR3 proteins give one entry, which carries the most common genes and DNA. The V and J calls follow TCRdb's processing rather than the paper's. The sample yields roughly 60,000 distinct CDR3 sequences; more than 6.5% were counted once. The ten top clones hold less than 20% of the sample.

The CDR3 starts with the cysteine, ends with the phenylalanine, and has 13 residues. Just CDR3 DNA is preserved here, 39 bases in frame from base 1. The germline V gene (reference sequence) gives CDR1 as MNHEY and CDR2 as SMNVEV. V is clipped by 7 bases and J by 2 bases, and the sequence between their germline boundaries is 9 bases long. The entry originates in a study of naive and memory T cell subsets (dated by TCRdb to about 2017). At the level of the whole study: In the figure summarizing the skin biopsy and whole blood samples, roughly 10 blood donors, 7 tuberculin skin test biopsies and 3 saline control biopsies were reported. PCR2 was typically a SYBR Green qPCR stopped at a set threshold; low-input samples could instead use end-point PCR (roughly 6 cycles).

Overall study outcomes, separate from this receptor: The potential sensitivity of the RNA-based method to TCR transcript changes with T cell activation and differentiation was acknowledged.

The study described a robust, sensitive protocol for amplifying, sequencing and analyzing TCRs, using 3' ligation of a UMI-containing oligonucleotide to TCR cDNA. For whole blood analysis, over 2 ml of peripheral blood was collected from healthy adult volunteers into Tempus tubes, and RNA was extracted following the manufacturer's instructions. Total RNA, without cell sorting, was DNase treated with RQ1 DNase before reverse transcription, targeting roughly 1 to 1000 ng input. Libraries were prepared from skin biopsies and whole blood to test how robust the pipeline was in samples where T cells are a minority population.

The chain links TRBV27 with TRBJ1-3; the D gene is not confidently resolved. This TCR was recovered from a female donor in good health. The CDR3 has the sequence CASTLSPGNTIYF. The nucleotide sequence is TGTGCCAGCACCCTTTCCCCTGGAAACACCATATATTTT.